This T cell receptor (beta chain) was sequenced in a study of blood T cells in healthy people across ages. The sample holds a few counts of this clonotype. Antigen unknown. The use of a sample-barcoded 5' primer and a J-beta primer mix characterized a second PCR of about 7 to 12 cycles. TCRdb itself ran the 5' RACE reads through MiXCR, one entry per CDR3 protein. The data show approximately 600,000 distinct CDR3 sequences, roughly 58% seen once. This CDR3 region has 13 residues. Germline loops: CDR1 MNHEY, CDR2 SVGEGT. V dropped 8 bases and J dropped 2 bases, with 12 bases sitting between them. Study-wide points: Estimated diversity, derived from one million T cells, was regarded as an underestimate. The fall in TCR beta diversity per million T cells was roughly linear with age.

The chain combines TRBV6-2 or TRBV6-3 with TRBJ2-5; TRBD1 or TRBD2 may be the D gene (5 bases each). The receptor's source is a man in his 60s in good health. The sample taken for sequencing was blood. CDR3 coding DNA: TGTGCCAGCCTCGGGGCCCGGCAAGAGACCCAGTACTTC. Its translation is CASLGARQETQYF.